Shown below are 21 T cell receptor beta chains from a single sample sequenced in a study of blood T cell repertoires in COVID-19. The method was immunoSEQ multiplex PCR; TCRdb's version includes in-frame clones alone and lacks a portion of them. The repertoire holds about 210,000 clones, with around nine tenths as singletons. The sequenced material came from peripheral blood. These receptor sequences come from a man aged 60 to 69 who had recovered from COVID-19.

The V call is TRBV30, the J call TRBJ2-7; 7 bases fit TRBD1. The V and J ends lost 4 bases and 3 bases, in that order; junction bases with no gene match: 6. This CDR3 has 13 amino acids. CDR1 and CDR2 (germline): GTSNPN, SVGIG (reference sequence). Written as DNA, the CDR3 is TGTGCCTGGAACCCAGGGGGTATCTACGAGCAGTACTTC. It codes for CAWNPGGIYEQYF. Full variable domain (missing parts from reference TRBV30 and TRBJ2-7): SQTIHQWPATLVQPVGSPLSLECTVEGTSNPNLYWYRQAAGRGLQLLFYSVGIGQISSEVPQNLSASRPQDRQFILSSKKLLLSDSGFYLCAWNPGGIYEQYFGPGTRLTVT.

This clone was observed a handful of times. The chain uses TRBV12-3 or TRBV12-4 and TRBJ1-1; D gene uncertain. The CDR3 extends over 13 amino acids. V was cut by 3 bases and J by 1 base, with 6 bases left in between. This CDR3 reads CASSFSQNTEAFF. Written as DNA, the CDR3 is TGTGCCAGCAGTTTTTCCCAGAACACTGAAGCTTTCTTT.

This clone was found a few times. The chain couples TRBV7-2 to TRBJ1-1; maybe TRBD1 (5 bases). V lost 1 base and J lost 5, with 14 bases in between. The CDR3 contains 15 residues. Germline CDR1 and CDR2: SGHTA and FQGNSA. The CDR3 coding sequence is TGTGCCAGCAGCTTAGGTATAGGGGCAGGGACTGAAGCTTTCTTT. It codes for CASSLGIGAGTEAFF.

The rearrangement joins TRBV30 to TRBJ1-3; a weak D match, TRBD1 (6 bases). The CDR3 runs 12 residues. Trimming left V 5 bases short and J 4 bases short, with 9 bases between. From germline, CDR1 is GTSNPN and CDR2 SVGIG (reference sequence). The CDR3 nucleotides are TGTGCCTGGCAGGGGATCGGAAACACCATATATTTT. Its translation is CAWQGIGNTIYF. Variable domain in full (rest from reference TRBV30 and TRBJ1-3): SQTIHQWPATLVQPVGSPLSLECTVEGTSNPNLYWYRQAAGRGLQLLFYSVGIGQISSEVPQNLSASRPQDRQFILSSKKLLLSDSGFYLCAWQGIGNTIYFGEGSWLTVV.

This chain connects TRBV19 to TRBJ1-5; the D gene is possibly TRBD1 (6 bases). V lost 6 bases to trimming and J lost 4 bases, with 13 bases between them. This CDR3 spans 14 amino acids. Germline V gene data show CDR1 as LNHDA and CDR2 as SQIVND (reference sequence). The CDR3 here is CASRLPTGNQPQHF. For the CDR3, the DNA is TGTGCCAGTAGGCTCCCTACAGGGAATCAGCCCCAGCATTTT.

The V and J genes are TRBV7-9 and TRBJ1-2; perhaps TRBD1 as D (5 bases). Deletions cut 3 bases from V and 2 bases from J, with 10 bases between. This CDR3 is 14 amino acids long. Looked up from germline, CDR1 is SEHNR and CDR2 is FQNEAQ (reference sequence). The DNA for the CDR3 is TGTGCCAGCAGCTTGGGGGGGTCCAACTATGGCTACACCTTC. As protein: CASSLGGSNYGYTF.

The chain joins TRBV5-4 to TRBJ2-3; 9 bases agree with TRBD2. There are 16 residues in the CDR3. CDR1 and CDR2 from the germline V gene are SGHNT and YYREEE (reference sequence). V trimming: 0 bases; J trimming: 2 bases; junction bases outside the gene matches: 4. The CDR3 bases are TGTGCCAGCAGCTTGGGTGGCGGGGGGGTCACAGATACGCAGTATTTT. As protein: CASSLGGGGVTDTQYF.

J is TRBJ2-7 and V is TRBV25-1; 9 bases agree with TRBD1. V was clipped by 6 bases and J by 1 base; unmatched bases: 4. The germline V gene has CDR1 MGHDK and CDR2 SYGVNS. The CDR3 sequence is 14 residues long. The CDR3 nucleotides read TGTGCCAGCAGGCGACAGGGGGATTCCTACGAGCAGTACTTC. Its protein product is CASRRQGDSYEQYF.

Here the CDR3 DNA reads TGTGCCATCAGTGAGTCGGCTAGCGGGAATGAGCAGTTCTTC. This sequence encodes CAISESASGNEQFF. The chain carries TRBV10-3 and TRBJ2-1, with TRBD2 matching 8 bases. The CDR3 runs to 14 residues. From germline, CDR1 is ENHRY and CDR2 SYGVKD. The trim removed 0 bases at V and 7 bases at J, leaving 2 bases unmatched.

The chain combines TRBV5-1 with TRBJ2-7, with 12 positions matching TRBD2. The CDR3 has 17 amino acids. The J segment lost 4 bases and the V segment lost 3 bases, leaving 11 bases of the junction unmatched. Germline loops: CDR1 SGHRS, CDR2 YFSETQ. The CDR3 coding sequence is TGCGCCAGCAGCTCCTCGAGGACTAGCGGGGTTGGGTACGAGCAGTACTTC. Encoded protein: CASSSSRTSGVGYEQYF.

The chain uses TRBV27 and TRBJ2-2, with 10 bases lining up with TRBD2. The CDR3 loop spans 18 amino acids. Germline trimming cut 6 bases from V and 0 bases from J; bases unmatched to any gene: 10. Germline V CDR1 and CDR2: MNHEY, SMNVEV (reference sequence). CDR3: CASRRGASGGPNTGELFF. CDR3 DNA: TGTGCCAGCAGGAGGGGGGCTAGCGGGGGCCCGAACACCGGGGAGCTGTTTTTT.

CDR3 sequence reads: CASGLGHNYGYTF. Written as DNA, the CDR3 is TGTGCTAGTGGTTTGGGACATAACTATGGCTACACCTTC. The chain couples TRBV12-5 to TRBJ1-2; D remains ambiguous. The ends were cut back, 1 base at V and 1 base at J, with 4 bases in the middle. CDR1 and CDR2 from the germline V gene are LGHNT and FRNRAP. This CDR3 is 13 amino acids long.

The chain uses TRBV30 and TRBJ1-5; the D is unclear. V was shortened by 0 bases and J by 0 bases, with 6 bases between the two germline ends. CDR3 size: 14 residues. Germline V gives CDR1 GTSNPN, CDR2 SVGIG (reference sequence). The CDR3 DNA is TGTGCCTGGAGTGTACAGAATAGCAATCAGCCCCAGCATTTT. It encodes CAWSVQNSNQPQHF.

The chain employs TRBV7-2 and TRBJ2-7; D possibly corresponds to TRBD2 (6 bases). Per germline, CDR1 SGHTA and CDR2 FQGNSA. Trimming removed 4 bases at V and 0 bases at J, with 13 bases between. The CDR3 runs to 15 residues. The CDR3 region has the DNA TGTGCCAGCAGCTGGGGACTCCAAGGCTCCTACGAGCAGTACTTC. It yields the protein CASSWGLQGSYEQYF. Full variable domain (outside the CDR3, taken from reference TRBV7-2 and TRBJ2-7): GAGVSQSPSNKVTEKGKDVELRCDPISGHTALYWYRQSLGQGLEFLIYFQGNSAPDKSGLPSDRFSAERTGGSVSTLTIQRTQQEDSAVYLCASSWGLQGSYEQYFGPGTRLTVT.

V and J are TRBV29-1 and TRBJ1-2; D gene uncertain. The V gene's germline CDR1 is SQVTM and CDR2 ANQGSEA. This CDR3 contains 11 residues. Deletions cut 4 bases from V and 7 bases from J, with 10 bases between. The CDR3 DNA reads as TGCAGCGTTGGAGGGTTTGGTGGCTACACCTTC. It specifies CSVGGFGGYTF.

This chain connects TRBV6-4 to TRBJ1-5, with D unclear. CDR1 and CDR2 from the germline V gene are MRHNA and SNTAGT. The CDR3 length is 13 residues. V dropped 6 bases and J dropped 7 bases, with 13 bases sitting between them. The CDR3 loop reads CASRPRRAQPQHF. The CDR3, as DNA: TGTGCCAGCAGGCCCAGGAGGGCGCAGCCCCAGCATTTT.

This clone was seen a single time. V usage is TRBV6-5 and J usage is TRBJ2-1, with TRBD1 identical over 7 bases. This CDR3 spans 13 amino acids. Germline lookup yields CDR1 MNHEY and CDR2 SVGAGI. V shed 6 bases and J 10 bases; nucleotides not matched to a gene: 9. The CDR3 nucleotides read TGTGCCAGCAGGGGACAGCCTCAAGGGGAGCAGTTCTTC. It encodes CASRGQPQGEQFF.

V gene TRBV6-5 combines with J gene TRBJ2-7; 10 bases agree with TRBD2. V lost 0 bases and J lost 3; bases outside the gene matches: 5. CDR1 MNHEY and CDR2 SVGAGI come from the germline V gene. There are 16 residues in the CDR3. CDR3 region: CASSYSRTSGVYEQYF. DNA of the CDR3: TGTGCCAGCAGTTACTCGAGAACTAGCGGGGTCTACGAGCAGTACTTC.

The gene calls are TRBV7-9 and TRBJ1-1, with D perhaps TRBD1 (6 bases). V shed 8 bases and J shed 5 bases, with 18 bases lying between them. Germline assignment: CDR1 SEHNR and CDR2 FQNEAQ (reference sequence). The CDR3 runs 14 residues. In nucleotides, the CDR3 is TGTGCCAGCGGCGAACAGGGATTTTTAACTGAAGCTTTCTTT. Translation: CASGEQGFLTEAFF.

The chain carries TRBV6-4 and TRBJ2-3; a weak D match, TRBD1 (7 bases). Germline V gene sequence: CDR1 MRHNA, CDR2 SNTAGT. This CDR3 has 15 amino acids. V was clipped by 0 bases and J by 7 bases, with 14 bases between them. DNA for the CDR3: TGTGCCAGCAGTGACTCGATAGGAGGGGGCAATACGCAGTATTTT. Its protein is CASSDSIGGGNTQYF.

This chain connects TRBV28 to TRBJ2-2; 12 nucleotides match TRBD2. V trimming: 8 bases; J trimming: 5 bases; junction bases outside the gene matches: 9. The CDR3 is made up of 16 amino acids. Germline CDR1 and CDR2: MDHEN and SYDVKM. This CDR3 is CASRTSGKVRTGELFF. The CDR3 bases are TGTGCCAGCCGGACTAGCGGGAAAGTGAGGACCGGGGAGCTGTTTTTT.